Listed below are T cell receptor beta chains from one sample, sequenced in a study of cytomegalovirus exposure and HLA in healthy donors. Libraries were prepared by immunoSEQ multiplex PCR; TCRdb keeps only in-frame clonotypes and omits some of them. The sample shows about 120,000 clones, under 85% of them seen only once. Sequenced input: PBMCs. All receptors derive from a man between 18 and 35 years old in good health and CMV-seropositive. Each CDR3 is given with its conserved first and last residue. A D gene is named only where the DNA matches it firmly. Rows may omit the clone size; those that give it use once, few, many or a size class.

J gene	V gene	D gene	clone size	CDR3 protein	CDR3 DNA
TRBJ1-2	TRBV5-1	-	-	CASSSRTEAYGYTF	TGCGCCAGCAGCTCACGGACAGAGGCATATGGCTACACCTTC
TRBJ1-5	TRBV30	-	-	CAWSARNQPQHF	TGTGCCTGGAGTGCCCGGAATCAGCCCCAGCATTTT
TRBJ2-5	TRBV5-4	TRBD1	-	CASSKPGQGLETQYF	TGTGCCAGCAGCAAGCCGGGACAGGGATTGGAGACCCAGTACTTC
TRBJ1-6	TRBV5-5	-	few	CASSLWLSSYNSPLHF	TGTGCCAGCAGCTTGTGGCTCAGCTCCTATAATTCACCCCTCCACTTT
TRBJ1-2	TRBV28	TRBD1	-	CASSSRTGLNYGYTF	TGTGCCAGCAGTTCAAGGACAGGACTTAACTATGGCTACACCTTC
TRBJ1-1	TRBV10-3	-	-	CAISESGGAFF	TGTGCCATCAGTGAGTCCGGAGGGGCTTTCTTT
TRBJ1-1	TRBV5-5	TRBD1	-	CASSLWATGATEAFF	TGTGCCAGCAGCTTGTGGGCGACAGGGGCAACTGAAGCTTTCTTT
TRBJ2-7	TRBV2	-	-	CASSTGSYEQYF	TGTGCCAGCAGTACAGGTTCTTACGAGCAGTACTTC
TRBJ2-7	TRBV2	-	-	CASSDDPGSFSYEQYF	TGTGCCAGCAGTGACGATCCAGGTTCATTCTCCTACGAGCAGTACTTC
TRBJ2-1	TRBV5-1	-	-	CASSLRMRDEQFF	TGCGCCAGCAGCTTGCGTATGAGGGATGAGCAGTTCTTC
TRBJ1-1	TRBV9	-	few	CASSVVPGNTEAFF	TGTGCCAGCAGCGTAGTGCCGGGGAACACTGAAGCTTTCTTT
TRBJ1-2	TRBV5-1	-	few	CASGAGNYGYTF	TGCGCCAGCGGCGCAGGGAACTATGGCTACACCTTC
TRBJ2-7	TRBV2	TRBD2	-	CASSEVGTTAYEQYF	TGTGCCAGCAGTGAAGTTGGGACTACAGCCTACGAGCAGTACTTC
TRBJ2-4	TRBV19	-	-	CASSLKGSKGVLAKNIQYF	TGTGCCAGTAGTTTGAAAGGATCTAAGGGGGTACTAGCCAAAAACATTCAGTACTTC
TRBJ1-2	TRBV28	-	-	CASSQGSDGYTF	TGTGCCAGCAGCCAGGGTTCCGACGGCTACACCTTC
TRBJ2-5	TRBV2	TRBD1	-	CATQGARETQYF	TGTGCCACCCAGGGGGCGCGAGAGACCCAGTACTTC
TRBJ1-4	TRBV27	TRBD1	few	CASRIQGGGEEKLFF	TGTGCCAGCAGGATTCAGGGGGGCGGTGAGGAAAAACTGTTTTTT
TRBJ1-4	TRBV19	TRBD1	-	CASSRDRVGEKLFF	TGTGCCAGTAGCCGGGACAGGGTTGGAGAAAAACTGTTTTTT
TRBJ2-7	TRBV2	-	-	CASSEAIYEQYF	TGTGCCAGCAGTGAAGCTATCTACGAGCAGTACTTC
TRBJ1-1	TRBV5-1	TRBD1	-	CASSLPTGGGTEAFF	TGCGCCAGCAGCTTACCGACAGGGGGGGGCACTGAAGCTTTCTTT
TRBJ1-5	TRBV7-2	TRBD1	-	CASSYRGQPQHF	TGTGCCAGCAGCTACAGGGGCCAGCCCCAGCATTTT
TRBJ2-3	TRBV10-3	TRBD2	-	CAISEGRTSGPAGDTQYF	TGTGCCATCAGTGAGGGTCGGACTAGCGGTCCGGCGGGAGATACGCAGTATTTT
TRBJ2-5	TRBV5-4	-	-	CASSLRGGAADQETQYF	TGTGCCAGCAGCTTGAGGGGGGGCGCAGCAGACCAAGAGACCCAGTACTTC
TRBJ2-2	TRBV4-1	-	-	CASSRGGWELFF	TGCGCCAGCAGTAGGGGGGGTTGGGAGCTGTTTTTT
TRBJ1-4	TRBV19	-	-	CASSPRRGLANEKLFF	TGTGCCAGTAGTCCTCGGAGGGGCCTTGCTAATGAAAAACTGTTTTTT
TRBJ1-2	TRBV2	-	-	CASSENTIQSNYGYTF	TGTGCCAGCAGTGAGAACACCATTCAGTCTAACTATGGCTACACCTTC
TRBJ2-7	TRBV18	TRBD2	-	CASSASRFGTSSYEQYF	TGTGCCAGCTCAGCATCTCGTTTCGGGACTAGCAGCTACGAGCAGTACTTC
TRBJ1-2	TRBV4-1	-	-	CASSQDPGIYGYTF	TGCGCCAGCAGCCAAGATCCCGGGATCTACGGCTACACCTTC
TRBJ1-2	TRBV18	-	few	CASSPDTFLTF	TGTGCCAGCTCACCCGACACCTTTCTCACCTTC